The clone carrying this T cell receptor beta chain was counted ten times or more. Time point specified: newly diagnosed GD, antithyroid drugs for less than 3 months. From RNA extracted from PBMCs, the TCR library was made. Unmatched junction bases numbered 3, after V lost 2 bases and J lost 2 bases. The germline CDR1 and CDR2 sequences are SGHAT and FQNNGV. This CDR3 is built from 15 residues. The entry originates in a study of regulatory T cells in long-lasting Graves disease. Construction of the TCR beta libraries employed iRepertoire HTBI primers in conjunction with Arm-PCR of CDR3 regions. TCRdb reprocessed the multiplex PCR reads via MiXCR and lists one record per CDR3 protein. The sample lists 350,000 to 550,000 distinct CDR3 sequences, less than 20% seen once, with 23% in the top ten. These data were also reused for a study on T cells in Graves' hyperthyroidism and ophthalmopathy. That study reports: A 13 V-J model separated ophthalmopathy from stable hyperthyroidism.

The chain links TRBV11-2 to TRBJ2-3; 8 positions match TRBD2. Sequenced here: peripheral blood mononuclear cells (PBMCs), sampled at new diagnosis, from a patient treated with antithyroid drugs. The receptor was isolated from a woman younger than 30 with Graves disease. The CDR3 spells CASSLSGSFTDTQYF. In DNA form, the CDR3 reads TGTGCCAGCAGCTTAAGCGGGAGTTTCACAGATACGCAGTATTTT.